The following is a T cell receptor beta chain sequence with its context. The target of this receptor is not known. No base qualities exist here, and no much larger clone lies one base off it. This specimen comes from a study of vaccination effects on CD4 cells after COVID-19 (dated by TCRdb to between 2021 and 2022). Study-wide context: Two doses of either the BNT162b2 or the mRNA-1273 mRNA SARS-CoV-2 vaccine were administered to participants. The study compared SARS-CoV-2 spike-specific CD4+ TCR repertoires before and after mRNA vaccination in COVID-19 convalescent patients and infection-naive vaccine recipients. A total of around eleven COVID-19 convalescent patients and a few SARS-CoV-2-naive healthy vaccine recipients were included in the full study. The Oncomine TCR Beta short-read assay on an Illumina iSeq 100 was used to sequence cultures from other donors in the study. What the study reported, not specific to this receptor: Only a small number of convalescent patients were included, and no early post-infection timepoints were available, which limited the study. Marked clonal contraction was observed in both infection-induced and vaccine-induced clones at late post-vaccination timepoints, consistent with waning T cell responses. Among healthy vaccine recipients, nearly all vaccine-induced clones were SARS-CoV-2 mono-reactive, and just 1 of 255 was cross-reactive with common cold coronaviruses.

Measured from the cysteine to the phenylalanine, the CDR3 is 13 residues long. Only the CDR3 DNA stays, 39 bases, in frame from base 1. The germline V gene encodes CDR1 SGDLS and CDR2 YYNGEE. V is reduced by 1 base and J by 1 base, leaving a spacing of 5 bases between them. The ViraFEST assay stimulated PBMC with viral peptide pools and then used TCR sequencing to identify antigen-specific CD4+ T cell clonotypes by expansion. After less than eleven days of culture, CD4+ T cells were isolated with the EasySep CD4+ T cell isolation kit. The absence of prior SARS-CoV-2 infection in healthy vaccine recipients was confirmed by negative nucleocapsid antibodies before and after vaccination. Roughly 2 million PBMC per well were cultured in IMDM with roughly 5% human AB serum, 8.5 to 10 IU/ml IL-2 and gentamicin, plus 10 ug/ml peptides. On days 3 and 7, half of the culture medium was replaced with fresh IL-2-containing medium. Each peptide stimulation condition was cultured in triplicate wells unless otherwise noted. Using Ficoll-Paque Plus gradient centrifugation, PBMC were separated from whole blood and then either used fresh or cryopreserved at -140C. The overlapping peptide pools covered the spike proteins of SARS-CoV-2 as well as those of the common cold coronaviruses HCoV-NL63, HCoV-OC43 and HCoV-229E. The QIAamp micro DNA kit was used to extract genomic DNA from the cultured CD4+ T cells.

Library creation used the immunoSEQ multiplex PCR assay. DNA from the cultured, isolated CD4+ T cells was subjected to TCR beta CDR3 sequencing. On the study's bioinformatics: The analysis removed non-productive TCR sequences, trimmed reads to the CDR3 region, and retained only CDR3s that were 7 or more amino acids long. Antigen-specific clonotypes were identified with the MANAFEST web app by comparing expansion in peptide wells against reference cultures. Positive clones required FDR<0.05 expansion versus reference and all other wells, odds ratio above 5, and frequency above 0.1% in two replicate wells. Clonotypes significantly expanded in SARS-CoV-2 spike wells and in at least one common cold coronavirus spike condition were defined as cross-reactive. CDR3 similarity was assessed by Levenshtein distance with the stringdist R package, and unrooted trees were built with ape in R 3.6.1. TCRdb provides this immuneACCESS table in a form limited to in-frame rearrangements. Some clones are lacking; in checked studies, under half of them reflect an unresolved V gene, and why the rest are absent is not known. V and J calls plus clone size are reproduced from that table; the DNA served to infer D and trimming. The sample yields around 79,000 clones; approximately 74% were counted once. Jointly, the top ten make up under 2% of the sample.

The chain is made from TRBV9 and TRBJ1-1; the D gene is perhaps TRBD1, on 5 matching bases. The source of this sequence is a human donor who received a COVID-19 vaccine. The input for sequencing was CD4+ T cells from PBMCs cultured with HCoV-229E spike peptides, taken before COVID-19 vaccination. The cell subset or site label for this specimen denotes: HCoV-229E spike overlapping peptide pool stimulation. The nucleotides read TGTGCCAGCAGCGTAACAGGGAACACTGAAGCTTTCTTT. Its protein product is CASSVTGNTEAFF. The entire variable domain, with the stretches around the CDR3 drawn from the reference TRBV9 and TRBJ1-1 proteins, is DSGVTQTPKHLITATGQRVTLRCSPRSGDLSVYWYQQSLDQGLQFLIQYYNGEERAKGNILERFSAQQFPDLHSELNLSSLELGDSALYFCASSVTGNTEAFFGQGTRLTVV.